This T cell receptor beta chain is drawn from a study of blood T cell repertoires in COVID-19. Participants were aged roughly 18 to 100 years from around 24 US areas. Per the original methods: Reference gene primer amplification gave nucleated cell count estimates. Produced via immunoSEQ multiplex PCR; TCRdb's table is partial and in-frame only. D and trimming were read from the DNA, whereas the V and J calls and clone size are those reported in that table. Here the sample spans about 360,000 clones, around 87% being singletons. The CDR3 contains 12 residues. Germline V CDR1 and CDR2: ENHRY, SYGVKD. Trimming removed 6 bases at V and 6 bases at J, with 11 bases between.

The source is a man aged 35-49 years in a cohort exposed to, infected with or recovered from COVID-19 (not recorded which). This rearrangement joins TRBV10-3 to TRBJ1-2, with D tentatively TRBD1 (6 bases). What was sequenced was PBMCs or T cells enriched from blood (not recorded which). CDR3: CAIRGEGDGYTF. The CDR3 coding sequence is TGTGCCATCAGGGGAGAGGGGGATGGCTACACCTTC.